This T cell receptor (beta chain) stems from a study of cytomegalovirus exposure and HLA in healthy donors. About the research overall: In an earlier analysis, around 120 million unique TCR beta sequences were found from approximately 170 million T cells.

At sampling all donors were nominally healthy, likely with unrecorded immune exposures. The PCR was carried out with 60 Vbeta primers and 13 Jbeta primers. Under the authors' procedure: Among the unique TCR beta chains that a later analysis counted, about 84 million in all, some 10 million were shared. Libraries were prepared by immunoSEQ multiplex PCR; TCRdb keeps only in-frame clonotypes and omits some of them. V and J calls and clone size are as listed in that table; D and trimming were resolved from the DNA. The data hold around 190,000 clones, with roughly 84% observed a single time. Material for sequencing was PBMCs. The source is a girl aged 2-9 years in good health and CMV-seropositive.

CDR3 nucleotides: TGTGCCAGCAGCGTAGCGAGCGGGAGCACAGATACGCAGTATTTT. This gives the protein CASSVASGSTDTQYF. The J gene is TRBJ2-3, the V gene TRBV9; possibly TRBD2 for D (6 bases). Trimming cost V 0 bases and J 0 bases, with 8 bases left between them. Germline lookup yields CDR1 SGDLS and CDR2 YYNGEE. The CDR3 contains 15 residues.